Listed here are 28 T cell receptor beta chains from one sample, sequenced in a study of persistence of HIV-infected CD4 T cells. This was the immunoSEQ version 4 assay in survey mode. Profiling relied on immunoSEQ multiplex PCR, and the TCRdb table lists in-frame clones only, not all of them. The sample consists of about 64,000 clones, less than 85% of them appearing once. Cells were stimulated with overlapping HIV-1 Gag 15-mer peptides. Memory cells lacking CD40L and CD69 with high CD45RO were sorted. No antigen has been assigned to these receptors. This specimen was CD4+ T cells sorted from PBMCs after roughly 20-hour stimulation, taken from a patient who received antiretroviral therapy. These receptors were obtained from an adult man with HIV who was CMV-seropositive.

CDR3 loop: CASSLKTRRDTQYF. CDR3 in DNA: TGTGCCAGCAGCTTGAAGACTCGGAGGGATACGCAGTATTTT. The chain has TRBV5-4 and TRBJ2-3, with D perhaps TRBD2 (5 bases). CDR1 and CDR2 from the germline V gene are SGHNT and YYREEE (reference sequence). Trimming pared 1 base from V and 6 bases from J, leaving 12 bases between. The CDR3 length is 14 residues.

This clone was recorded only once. Written as DNA, the CDR3 is TGTGCCATCAGGGACGGATATAATTCACCCCTCCACTTT. This gives the protein CAIRDGYNSPLHF. V and J are TRBV10-3 and TRBJ1-6, with D unresolved. Looked up from germline, CDR1 is ENHRY and CDR2 is SYGVKD. Trimming removed 6 bases at V and 4 bases at J, with 7 bases between. The CDR3 extends over 13 amino acids.

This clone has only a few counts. Written as DNA, the CDR3 is TGTGCCAGCAGCCAAGTACAGGGAACTGAAGCTTTCTTT. Translating it yields CASSQVQGTEAFF. This rearrangement joins TRBV3-1 (or the pseudogene TRBV3-2) to TRBJ1-1, with a weak D call TRBD1 (6 bases). This CDR3 comprises 13 residues. The germline V gene encodes CDR1 LGHDT and CDR2 YNNKEL (reference sequence). Trimming took 1 base from V and 5 from J, leaving 8 bases between them.

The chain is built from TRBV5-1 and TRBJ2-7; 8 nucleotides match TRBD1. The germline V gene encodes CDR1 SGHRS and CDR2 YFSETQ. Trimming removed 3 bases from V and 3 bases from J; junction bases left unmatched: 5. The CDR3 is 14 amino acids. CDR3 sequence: CASSSQGANYEQYF. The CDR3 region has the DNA TGCGCCAGCAGCTCCCAGGGGGCGAACTACGAGCAGTACTTC.

CDR3 nucleotide sequence: TGTGCCAGCAGCCAAGAGGCCCAACGAAAACGGTCCCAAGGGCCCCTCCGGGACAGGAGCGAAGCTTTCTTT. It specifies CASSQEAQRKRSQGPLRDRSEAFF. The chain recombines TRBV4-2 with TRBJ1-1, with 8 bases fitting TRBD1. The CDR3 runs 24 residues. The V gene's germline CDR1 is LGHNA and CDR2 YNFKEQ. V trimming: 0 bases; J trimming: 8 bases; junction bases outside the gene matches: 35.

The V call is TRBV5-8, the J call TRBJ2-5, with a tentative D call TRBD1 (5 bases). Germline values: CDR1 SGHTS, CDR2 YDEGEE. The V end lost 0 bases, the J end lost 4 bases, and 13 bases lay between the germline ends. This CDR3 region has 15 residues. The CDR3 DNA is TGTGCCAGCAGCTTGGGGCAGGGAAAGGGAGAGACCCAGTACTTC. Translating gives CASSLGQGKGETQYF.

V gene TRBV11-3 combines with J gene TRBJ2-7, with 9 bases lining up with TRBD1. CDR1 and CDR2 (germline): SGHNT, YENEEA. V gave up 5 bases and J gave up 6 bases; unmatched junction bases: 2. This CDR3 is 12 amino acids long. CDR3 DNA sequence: TGTGCCAGCAGCACGACAGGGGGCGAGCAGTACTTC. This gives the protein CASSTTGGEQYF. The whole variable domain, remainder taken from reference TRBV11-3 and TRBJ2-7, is EAGVVQSPRYKIIEKKQPVAFWCNPISGHNTLYWYLQNLGQGPELLIRYENEEAVDDSQLPKDRFSAERLKGVDSTLKIQPAELGDSAVYLCASSTTGGEQYFGPGTRLTVT.

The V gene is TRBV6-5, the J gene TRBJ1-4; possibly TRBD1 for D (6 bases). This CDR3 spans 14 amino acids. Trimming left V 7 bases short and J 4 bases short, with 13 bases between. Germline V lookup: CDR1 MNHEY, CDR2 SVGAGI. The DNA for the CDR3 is TGTGCCAGCATTACAGGGTGGGGTAATGAAAAACTGTTTTTT. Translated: CASITGWGNEKLFF.

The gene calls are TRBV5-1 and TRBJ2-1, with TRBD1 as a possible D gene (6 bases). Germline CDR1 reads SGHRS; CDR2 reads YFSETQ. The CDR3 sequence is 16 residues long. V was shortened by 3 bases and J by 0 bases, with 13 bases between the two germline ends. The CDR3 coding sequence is TGCGCCAGCAGCTCTCTTGGGACACCCTCCTACAATGAGCAGTTCTTC. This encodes CASSSLGTPSYNEQFF.

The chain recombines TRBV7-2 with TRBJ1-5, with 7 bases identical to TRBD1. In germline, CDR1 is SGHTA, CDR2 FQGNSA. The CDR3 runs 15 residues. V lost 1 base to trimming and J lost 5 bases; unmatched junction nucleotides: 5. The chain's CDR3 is CASSLVRRGDQPQHF. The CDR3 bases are TGTGCCAGCAGCTTAGTGCGCAGGGGGGATCAGCCCCAGCATTTT.

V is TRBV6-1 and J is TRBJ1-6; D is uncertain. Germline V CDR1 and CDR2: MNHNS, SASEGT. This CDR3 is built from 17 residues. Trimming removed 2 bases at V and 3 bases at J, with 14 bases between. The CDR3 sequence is CASSENPSGDYNSPLHF. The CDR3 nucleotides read TGTGCCAGCAGTGAAAACCCTTCGGGAGACTATAATTCACCCCTCCACTTT.

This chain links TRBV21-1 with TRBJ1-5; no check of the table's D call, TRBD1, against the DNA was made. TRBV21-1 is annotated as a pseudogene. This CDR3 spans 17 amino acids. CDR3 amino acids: CASSKAPRVGSNQPQHF. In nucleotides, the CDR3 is TGTGCCAGCAGCAAAGCGCCCAGGGTCGGAAGCAATCAGCCCCAGCATTTT.

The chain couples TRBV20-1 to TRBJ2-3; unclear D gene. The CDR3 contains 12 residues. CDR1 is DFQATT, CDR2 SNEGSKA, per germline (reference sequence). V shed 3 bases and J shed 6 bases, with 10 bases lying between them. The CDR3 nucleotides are TGCAGTGCTAGTCAACAGTGGGATACGCAGTATTTT. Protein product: CSASQQWDTQYF.

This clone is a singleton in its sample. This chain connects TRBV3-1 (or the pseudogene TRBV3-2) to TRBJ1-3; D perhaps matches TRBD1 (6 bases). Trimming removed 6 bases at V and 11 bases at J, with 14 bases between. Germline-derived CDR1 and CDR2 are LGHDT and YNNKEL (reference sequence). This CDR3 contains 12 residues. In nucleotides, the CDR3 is TGTGCCAGCAGTCGACAGGATTCGTCCATATATTTT. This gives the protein CASSRQDSSIYF.

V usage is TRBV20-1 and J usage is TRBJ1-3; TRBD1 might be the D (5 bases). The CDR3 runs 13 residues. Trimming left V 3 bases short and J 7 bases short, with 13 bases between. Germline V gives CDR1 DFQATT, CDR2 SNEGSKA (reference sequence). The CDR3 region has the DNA TGCAGTGCTAGTTCTGCAGGGAGTAACACCATATATTTT. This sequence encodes CSASSAGSNTIYF.

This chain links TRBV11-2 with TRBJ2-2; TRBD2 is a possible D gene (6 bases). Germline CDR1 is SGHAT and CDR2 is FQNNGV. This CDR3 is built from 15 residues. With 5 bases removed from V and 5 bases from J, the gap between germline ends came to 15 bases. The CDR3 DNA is TGTGCCAGCAGCCGGGGGTCAGGGAGGACCGGGGAGCTGTTTTTT. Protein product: CASSRGSGRTGELFF.

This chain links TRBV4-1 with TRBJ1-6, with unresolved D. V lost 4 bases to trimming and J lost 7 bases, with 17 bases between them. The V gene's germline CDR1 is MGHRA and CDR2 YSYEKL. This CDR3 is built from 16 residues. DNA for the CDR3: TGCGCCAGCAGCCCAACCACCCGAAACGAGAATTCACCCCTCCACTTT. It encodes CASSPTTRNENSPLHF.

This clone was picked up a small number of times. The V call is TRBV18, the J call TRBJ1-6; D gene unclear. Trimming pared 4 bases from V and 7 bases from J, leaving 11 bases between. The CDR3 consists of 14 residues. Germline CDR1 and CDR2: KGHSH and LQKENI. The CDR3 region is CASSRAELNSPLHF. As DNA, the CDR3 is TGTGCCAGCTCACGGGCAGAGTTAAATTCACCCCTCCACTTT.

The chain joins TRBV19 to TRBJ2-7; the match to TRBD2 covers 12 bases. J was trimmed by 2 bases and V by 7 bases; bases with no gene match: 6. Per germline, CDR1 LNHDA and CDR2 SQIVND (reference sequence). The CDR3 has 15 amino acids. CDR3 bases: TGTGCCAGTAAAACTAGCGGGGGGTCTACCTACGAGCAGTACTTC. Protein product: CASKTSGGSTYEQYF.

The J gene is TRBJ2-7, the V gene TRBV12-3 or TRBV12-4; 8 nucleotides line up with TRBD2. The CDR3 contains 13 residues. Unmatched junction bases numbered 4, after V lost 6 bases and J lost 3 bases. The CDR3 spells CASSRTSIYEQYF. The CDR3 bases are TGTGCCAGCAGCCGGACTAGCATCTACGAGCAGTACTTC.

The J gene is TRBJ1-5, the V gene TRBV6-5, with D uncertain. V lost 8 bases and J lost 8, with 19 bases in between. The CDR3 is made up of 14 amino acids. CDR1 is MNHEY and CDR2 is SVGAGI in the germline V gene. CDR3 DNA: TGTGCCAGCGGCGGGAGTGGAATCATAGAGCCCCAGCATTTT. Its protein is CASGGSGIIEPQHF.

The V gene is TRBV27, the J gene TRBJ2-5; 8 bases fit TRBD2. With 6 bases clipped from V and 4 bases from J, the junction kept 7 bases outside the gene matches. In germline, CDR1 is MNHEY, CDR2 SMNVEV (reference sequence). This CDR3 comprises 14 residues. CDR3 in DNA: TGTGCCAGCAGCCTTCGGGGGGGGAGAGAGACCCAGTACTTC. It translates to CASSLRGGRETQYF.

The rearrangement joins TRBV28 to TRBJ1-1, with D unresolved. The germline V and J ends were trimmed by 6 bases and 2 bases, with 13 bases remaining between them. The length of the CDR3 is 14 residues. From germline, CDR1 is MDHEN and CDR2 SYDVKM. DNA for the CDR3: TGTGCCAGCAGCCCTCGATCCCTCAACACTGAAGCTTTCTTT. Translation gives CASSPRSLNTEAFF.

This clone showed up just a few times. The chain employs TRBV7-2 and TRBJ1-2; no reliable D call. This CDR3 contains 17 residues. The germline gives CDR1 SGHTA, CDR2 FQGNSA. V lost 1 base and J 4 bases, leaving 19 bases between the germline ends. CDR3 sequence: CASSLGATRVSSYGYTF. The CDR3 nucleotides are TGTGCCAGCAGCTTAGGGGCGACGAGGGTTTCAAGCTATGGCTACACCTTC.

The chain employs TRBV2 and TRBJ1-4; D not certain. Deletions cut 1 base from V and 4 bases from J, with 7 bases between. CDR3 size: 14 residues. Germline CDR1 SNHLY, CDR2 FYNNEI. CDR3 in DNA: TGTGCCAGCAGTGAAGACGGATTTAATGAAAAACTGTTTTTT. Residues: CASSEDGFNEKLFF.

CDR3 DNA: TGTGCCAGCAGTGACGTACAGGGTGATCAGCCCCAGCATTTT. This encodes CASSDVQGDQPQHF. This chain joins TRBV2 and TRBJ1-5; a weak D match, TRBD1 (6 bases). V lost 3 bases and J lost 5, with 11 bases in between. Germline values: CDR1 SNHLY, CDR2 FYNNEI. The CDR3 totals 14 residues.

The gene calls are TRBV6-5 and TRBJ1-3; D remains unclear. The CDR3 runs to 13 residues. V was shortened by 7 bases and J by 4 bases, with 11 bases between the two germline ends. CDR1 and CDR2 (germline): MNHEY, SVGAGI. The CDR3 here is CASTLDIGNTIYF. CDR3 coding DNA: TGTGCCAGCACTTTAGACATCGGAAACACCATATATTTT.

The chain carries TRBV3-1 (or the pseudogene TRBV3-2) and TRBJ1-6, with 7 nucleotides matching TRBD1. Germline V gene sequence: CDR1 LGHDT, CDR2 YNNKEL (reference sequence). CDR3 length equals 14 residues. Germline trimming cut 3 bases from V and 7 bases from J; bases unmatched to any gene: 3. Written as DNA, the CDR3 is TGTGCCAGCAGCCACGTACAGGGGAATTCACCCCTCCACTTT. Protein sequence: CASSHVQGNSPLHF.